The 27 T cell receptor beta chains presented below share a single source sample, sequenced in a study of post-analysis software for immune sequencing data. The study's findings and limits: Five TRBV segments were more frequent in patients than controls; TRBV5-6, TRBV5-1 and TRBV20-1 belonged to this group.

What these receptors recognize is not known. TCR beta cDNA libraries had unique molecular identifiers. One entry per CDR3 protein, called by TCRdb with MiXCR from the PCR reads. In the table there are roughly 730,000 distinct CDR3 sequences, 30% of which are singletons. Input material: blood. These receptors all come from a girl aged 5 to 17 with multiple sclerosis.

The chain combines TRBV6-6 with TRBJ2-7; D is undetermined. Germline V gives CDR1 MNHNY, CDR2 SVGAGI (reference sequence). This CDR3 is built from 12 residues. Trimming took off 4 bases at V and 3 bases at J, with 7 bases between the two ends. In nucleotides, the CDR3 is TGTGCCAGCAGTTCACAGCACTACGAGCAGTACTTC. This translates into CASSSQHYEQYF.

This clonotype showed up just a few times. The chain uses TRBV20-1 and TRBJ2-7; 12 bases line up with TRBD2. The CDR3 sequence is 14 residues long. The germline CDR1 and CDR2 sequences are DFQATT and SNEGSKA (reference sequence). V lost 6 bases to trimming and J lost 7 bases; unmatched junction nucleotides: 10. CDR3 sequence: CSAGRLAGEGEQYF. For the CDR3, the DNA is TGCAGTGCCGGTCGACTAGCGGGAGAAGGAGAGCAGTACTTC.

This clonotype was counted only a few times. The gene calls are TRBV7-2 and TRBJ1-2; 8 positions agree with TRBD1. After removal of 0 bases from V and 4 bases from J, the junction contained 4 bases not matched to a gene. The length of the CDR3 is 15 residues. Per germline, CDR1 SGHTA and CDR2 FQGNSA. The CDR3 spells CASSLAATGAYGYTF. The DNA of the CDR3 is TGTGCCAGCAGCTTAGCCGCGACAGGGGCCTATGGCTACACCTTC.

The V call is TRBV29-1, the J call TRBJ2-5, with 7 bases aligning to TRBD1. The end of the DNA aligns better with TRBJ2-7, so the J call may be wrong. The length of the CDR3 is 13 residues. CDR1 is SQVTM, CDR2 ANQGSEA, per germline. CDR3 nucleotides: TGCAGCGCCGTGACAGGGTCCGTGTACGAGCAGTACTTC. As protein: CSAVTGSVYEQYF.

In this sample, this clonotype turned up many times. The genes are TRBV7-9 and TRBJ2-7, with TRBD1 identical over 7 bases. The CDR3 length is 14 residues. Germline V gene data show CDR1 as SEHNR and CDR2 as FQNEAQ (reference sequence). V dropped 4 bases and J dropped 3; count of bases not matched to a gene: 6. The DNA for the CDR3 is TGTGCCAGCAGCTCCGGGACAGTCCTCTACGAGCAGTACTTC. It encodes CASSSGTVLYEQYF. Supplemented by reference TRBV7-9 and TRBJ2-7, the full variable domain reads DTGVSQNPRHKITKRGQNVTFRCDPISEHNRLYWYRQTLGQGPEFLTYFQNEAQLEKSRLLSDRFSAERPKGSFSTLEIQRTEQGDSAMYLCASSSGTVLYEQYFGPGTRLTVT.

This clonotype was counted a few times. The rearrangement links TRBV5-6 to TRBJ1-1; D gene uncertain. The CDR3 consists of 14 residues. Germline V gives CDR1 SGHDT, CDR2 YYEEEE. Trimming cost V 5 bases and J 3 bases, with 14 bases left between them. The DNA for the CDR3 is TGTGCCAGCAGTTCCCTCCTCTCGGACACTGAAGCTTTCTTT. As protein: CASSSLLSDTEAFF.

CDR3 residues: CSVAAGGINYGYTF. CDR3 bases: TGCAGCGTTGCAGCCGGCGGAATCAACTATGGCTACACCTTC. The V call is TRBV29-1, the J call TRBJ1-2; no clear D gene. The length of the CDR3 is 14 residues. V was pared by 4 bases and J by 2 bases, with 14 bases between. Germline CDR1 reads SQVTM; CDR2 reads ANQGSEA.

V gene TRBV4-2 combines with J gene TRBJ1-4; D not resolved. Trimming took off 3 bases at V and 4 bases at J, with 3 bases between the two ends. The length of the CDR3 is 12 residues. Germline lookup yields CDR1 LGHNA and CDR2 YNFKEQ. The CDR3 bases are TGTGCCAGCAGCCACAGTAATGAAAAACTGTTTTTT. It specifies CASSHSNEKLFF.

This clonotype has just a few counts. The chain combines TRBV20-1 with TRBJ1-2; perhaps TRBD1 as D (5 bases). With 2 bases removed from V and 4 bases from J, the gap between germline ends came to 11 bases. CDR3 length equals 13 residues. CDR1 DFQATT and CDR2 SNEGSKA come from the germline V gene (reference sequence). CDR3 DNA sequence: TGCAGTGCTAGACGAGGGGAGAGCTATGGCTACACCTTC. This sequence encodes CSARRGESYGYTF.

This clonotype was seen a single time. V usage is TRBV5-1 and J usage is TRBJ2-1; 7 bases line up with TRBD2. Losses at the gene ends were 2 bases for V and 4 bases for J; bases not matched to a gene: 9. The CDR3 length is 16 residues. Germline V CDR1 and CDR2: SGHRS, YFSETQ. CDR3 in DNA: TGCGCCAGCAGCTTCGGCGGGAGTGGAACATACAATGAGCAGTTCTTC. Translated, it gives CASSFGGSGTYNEQFF.

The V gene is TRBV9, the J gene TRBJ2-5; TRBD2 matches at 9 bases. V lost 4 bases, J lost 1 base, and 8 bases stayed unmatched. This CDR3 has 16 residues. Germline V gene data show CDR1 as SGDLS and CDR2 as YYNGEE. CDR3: CASSPDPSGVQETQYF. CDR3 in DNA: TGTGCCAGCAGCCCCGATCCTAGCGGGGTCCAAGAGACCCAGTACTTC.

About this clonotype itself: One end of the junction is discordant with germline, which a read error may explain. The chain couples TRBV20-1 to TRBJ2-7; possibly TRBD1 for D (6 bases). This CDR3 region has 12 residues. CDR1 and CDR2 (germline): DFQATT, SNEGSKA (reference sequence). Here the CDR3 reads CSVRGDSYEQYF. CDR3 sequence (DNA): TGTTCAGTCAGGGGCGATTCCTACGAGCAGTACTTC.

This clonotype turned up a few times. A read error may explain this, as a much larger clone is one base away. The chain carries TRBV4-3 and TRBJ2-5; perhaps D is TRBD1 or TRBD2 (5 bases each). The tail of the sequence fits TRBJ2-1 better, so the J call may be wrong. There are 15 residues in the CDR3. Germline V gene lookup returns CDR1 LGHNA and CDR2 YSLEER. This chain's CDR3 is CASSQGTLKGETQFF. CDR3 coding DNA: TGCGCCAGCAGCCAAGGGACTCTCAAAGGGGAGACCCAGTTCTTC.

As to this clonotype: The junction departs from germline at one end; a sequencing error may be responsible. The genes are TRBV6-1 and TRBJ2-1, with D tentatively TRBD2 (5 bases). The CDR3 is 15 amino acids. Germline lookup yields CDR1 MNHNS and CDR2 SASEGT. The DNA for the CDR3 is TGTGCCGGCAGACGAGACGGGGATGCGGACAATGAGCAGTTCTTC. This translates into CAGRRDGDADNEQFF.

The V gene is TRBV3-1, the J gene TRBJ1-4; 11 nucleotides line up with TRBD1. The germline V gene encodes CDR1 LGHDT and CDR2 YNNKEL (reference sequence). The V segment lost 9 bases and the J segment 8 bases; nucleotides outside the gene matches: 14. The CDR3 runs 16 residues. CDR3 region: CASKQGTGGLQEKLFF. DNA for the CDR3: TGTGCCAGTAAACAGGGGACAGGGGGACTACAGGAAAAACTGTTTTTT.

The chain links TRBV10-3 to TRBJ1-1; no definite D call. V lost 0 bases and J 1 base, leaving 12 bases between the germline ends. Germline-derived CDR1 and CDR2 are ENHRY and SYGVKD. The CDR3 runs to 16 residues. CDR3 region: CAISESSGRRNTEAFF. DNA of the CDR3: TGTGCCATCAGTGAGTCGTCCGGACGGAGGAACACTGAAGCTTTCTTT.

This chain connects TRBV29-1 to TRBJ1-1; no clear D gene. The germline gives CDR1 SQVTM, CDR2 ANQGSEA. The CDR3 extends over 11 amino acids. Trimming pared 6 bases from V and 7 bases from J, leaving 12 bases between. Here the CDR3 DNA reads TGCAGCGTCCGCACCAGGCTTGAAGCTTTCTTT. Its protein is CSVRTRLEAFF.

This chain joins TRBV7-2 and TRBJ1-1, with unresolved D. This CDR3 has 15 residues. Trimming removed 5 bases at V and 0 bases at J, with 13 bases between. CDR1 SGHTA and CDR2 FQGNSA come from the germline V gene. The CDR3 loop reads CASSRRVGLNTEAFF. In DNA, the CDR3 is TGTGCCAGCAGCCGGCGGGTCGGGTTGAACACTGAAGCTTTCTTT.

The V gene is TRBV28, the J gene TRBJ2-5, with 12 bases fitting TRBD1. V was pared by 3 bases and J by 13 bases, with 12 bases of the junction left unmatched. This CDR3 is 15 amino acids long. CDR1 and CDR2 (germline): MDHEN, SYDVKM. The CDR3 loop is CASSFEAGQGAPTYF. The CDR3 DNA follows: TGTGCCAGCAGTTTTGAGGCGGGACAGGGGGCGCCGACGTACTTC. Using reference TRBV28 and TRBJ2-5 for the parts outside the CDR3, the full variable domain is DVKVTQSSRYLVKRTGEKVFLECVQDMDHENMFWYRQDPGLGLRLIYFSYDVKMKEKGDIPEGYSVSREKKERFSLILESASTNQTSMYLCASSFEAGQGAPTYFGPGTRLLVL.

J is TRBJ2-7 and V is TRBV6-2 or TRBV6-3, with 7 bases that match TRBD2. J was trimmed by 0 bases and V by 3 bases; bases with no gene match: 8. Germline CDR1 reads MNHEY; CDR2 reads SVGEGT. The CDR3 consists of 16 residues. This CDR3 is CASSYHPSGASYEQYF. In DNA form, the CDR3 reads TGTGCCAGCAGTTATCATCCCAGCGGGGCCTCCTACGAGCAGTACTTC.

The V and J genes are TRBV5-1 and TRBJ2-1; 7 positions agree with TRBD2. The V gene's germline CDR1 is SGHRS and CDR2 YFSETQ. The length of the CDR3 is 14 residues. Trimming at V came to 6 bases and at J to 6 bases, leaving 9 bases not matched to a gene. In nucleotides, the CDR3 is TGCGCCAGCACTATACGGGAGCGGGGCAATGAGCAGTTCTTC. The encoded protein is CASTIRERGNEQFF.

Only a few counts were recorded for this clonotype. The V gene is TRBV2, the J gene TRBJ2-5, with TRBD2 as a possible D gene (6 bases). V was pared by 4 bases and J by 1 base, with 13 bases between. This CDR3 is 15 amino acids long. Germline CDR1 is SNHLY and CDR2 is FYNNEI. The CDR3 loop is CASSVPQGLQETQYF. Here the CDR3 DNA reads TGTGCCAGCAGTGTTCCTCAGGGACTCCAAGAGACCCAGTACTTC.

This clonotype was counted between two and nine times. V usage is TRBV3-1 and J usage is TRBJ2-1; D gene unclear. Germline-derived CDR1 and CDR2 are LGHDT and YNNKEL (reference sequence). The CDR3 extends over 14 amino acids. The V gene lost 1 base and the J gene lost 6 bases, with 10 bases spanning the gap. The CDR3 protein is CASSQGARTNEQFF. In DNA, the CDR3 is TGTGCCAGCAGCCAAGGGGCTAGGACCAATGAGCAGTTCTTC.

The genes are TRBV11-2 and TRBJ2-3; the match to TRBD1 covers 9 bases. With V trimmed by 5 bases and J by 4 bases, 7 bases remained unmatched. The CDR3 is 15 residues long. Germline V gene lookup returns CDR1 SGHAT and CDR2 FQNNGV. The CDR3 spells CASSTQGARADTQYF. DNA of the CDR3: TGTGCCAGCAGCACACAGGGGGCGCGGGCAGATACGCAGTATTTT.

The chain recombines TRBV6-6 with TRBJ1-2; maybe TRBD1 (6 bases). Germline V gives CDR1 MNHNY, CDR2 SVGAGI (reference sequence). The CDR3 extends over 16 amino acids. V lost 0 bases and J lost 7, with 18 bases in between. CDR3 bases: TGTGCCAGCAGTTACTCAGGCGCCGGGGGGGCCGGTGGCTACACCTTC. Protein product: CASSYSGAGGAGGYTF.

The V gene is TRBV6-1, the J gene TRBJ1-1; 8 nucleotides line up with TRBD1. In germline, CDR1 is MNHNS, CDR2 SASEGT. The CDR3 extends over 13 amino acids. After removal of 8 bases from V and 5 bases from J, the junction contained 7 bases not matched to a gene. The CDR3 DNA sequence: TGTGCCAGCGCCAGGGGGCAAGTGACTGAAGCTTTCTTT. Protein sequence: CASARGQVTEAFF.

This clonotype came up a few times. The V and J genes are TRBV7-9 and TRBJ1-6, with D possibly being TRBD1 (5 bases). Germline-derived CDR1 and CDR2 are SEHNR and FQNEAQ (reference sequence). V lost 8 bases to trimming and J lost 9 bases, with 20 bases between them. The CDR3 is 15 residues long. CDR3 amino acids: CASRTWGRSSSPLHF. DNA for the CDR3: TGTGCCAGCCGGACATGGGGGAGGTCAAGTTCACCCCTCCACTTT.